The clone carrying this T cell receptor beta chain was seen more than once but under ten times. This specimen comes from a study of graft-versus-host responses after intestinal transplantation. The overall study: Induction using anti-thymocyte globulin, followed by tacrolimus and steroids for two to three years, was given to all recipients.

Data came from immunoSEQ multiplex PCR; TCRdb stores just in-frame clones and leaves some out. The sample carries 11,000 to 15,000 clones, almost 30% recorded once. Proliferating CFSE-low CD3+CD4+ and CD3+CD8+ responders were sorted post-reaction. V dropped 1 base and J dropped 4 bases, with 12 bases sitting between them. Germline values: CDR1 SGHNT, CDR2 YYREEE (reference sequence). This CDR3 has 15 residues. Study-wide findings and caveats: Peak levels of circulating GvH clones tracked with early post-transplant HvG declines. Recipient-marrow GvH clones were detected, some having first appeared in ileum or blood.

This TCR derives from a human patient who received an intestinal transplant. This sample comprised alloreactive CD4+ T cells from a mixed lymphocyte reaction culture, obtained before intestinal transplant. Subset reported: CFSE-low proliferating T cells sorted from roughly six-day pre-transplant mixed lymphocyte reaction (GvH or HvG direction). The gene calls are TRBV5-4 and TRBJ2-1; perhaps TRBD2 as D (5 bases). The CDR3 DNA reads as TGTGCCAGCAGCTTGAACAGCGGCACGTACAATGAGCAGTTCTTC. This translates into CASSLNSGTYNEQFF.